The sample holds many counts of the clone carrying this T cell receptor (beta chain). Its antigen is undetermined. V lost 1 base and J 5 bases, leaving 9 bases between the germline ends. This CDR3 comprises 14 residues. Germline CDR1 reads SGHTA; CDR2 reads FQGTGA. The data stem from a study of T-cell reconstitution after alpha-beta-depleted transplantation in children. The study, taken as a whole, reports: Expanded clones from the graft, numbering several hundred, reportedly supplied alpha-beta T cells about two months after transplant. At the one-year point after transplant, T-cell counts and TCRbeta diversity were found to come mostly from T cells that had been newly produced. Some patients owed their high day-60 TCRbeta diversity to surviving recipient T cells and thymic progenitors.

Unique molecular identifiers were used to barcode this TCRbeta library. TCRdb ran MiXCR on the PCR reads and lists one entry per CDR3 protein. The data contain 200,000 to 300,000 distinct CDR3 sequences, around 7.5% of them singletons. The sequence was obtained from a male patient aged 10 to 17 who had a stem cell transplant for acute lymphoblastic leukemia, so the T cells may come from the graft donor. V gene TRBV7-3 combines with J gene TRBJ2-1; D gene ambiguous. Sequencing was performed on PBMCs, mostly from graft donor cells, taken 180 days after TCRalphabeta/CD19-depleted stem cell transplant. The CDR3 nucleotides are TGTGCCAGCAGCTTAAATTTGGTTGACAATGAGCAGTTCTTC. The encoded protein is CASSLNLVDNEQFF.